The 10 T cell receptor beta chains below all came from one sample that was sequenced in a study of blood T cell repertoires in COVID-19. Sequencing used immunoSEQ multiplex PCR; TCRdb keeps in-frame clones, though not all of them. The sample records about 11,000 clones, roughly 88% being singletons. What was sequenced was peripheral blood. All receptors derive from a human donor in a cohort sampled during active COVID-19.

The CDR3 DNA reads TGTGCCAGCAGCGAGGTGGCAGGGGCTGCCATATATTTT. Translation: CASSEVAGAAIYF. The chain uses TRBV9 and TRBJ1-3; tentatively, D is TRBD1 (6 bases). Germline V CDR1 and CDR2: SGDLS, YYNGEE. The CDR3 runs 13 residues. V was shortened by 3 bases and J by 11 bases, with 15 bases between the two germline ends.

The V call is TRBV5-4, the J call TRBJ1-2; 9 positions match TRBD1. This CDR3 has 14 residues. With 0 bases clipped from V and 7 bases from J, the junction kept 4 bases outside the gene matches. Germline CDR1 SGHNT, CDR2 YYREEE (reference sequence). The DNA for the CDR3 is TGTGCCAGCAGCTTGGAACAGGGGGCTGCTGGCTACACCTTC. Protein sequence: CASSLEQGAAGYTF.

The genes are TRBV4-2 and TRBJ2-1; 8 bases line up with TRBD2. V gave up 4 bases and J gave up 4 bases; unmatched junction bases: 12. Germline-derived CDR1 and CDR2 are LGHNA and YNFKEQ. The CDR3 is made up of 17 amino acids. The CDR3: CASSPSSSGAYYNEQFF. CDR3 bases: TGTGCCAGCAGCCCATCTAGTAGCGGGGCTTATTACAATGAGCAGTTCTTC.

The chain employs TRBV28 and TRBJ1-3; D is uncertain. V gave up 3 bases and J gave up 0 bases, with 12 bases separating them. CDR1 is MDHEN, CDR2 SYDVKM, per germline. This CDR3 contains 16 residues. The CDR3: CASSLGDAYSGNTIYF. The CDR3 DNA reads as TGTGCCAGCAGTTTGGGAGACGCGTACTCTGGAAACACCATATATTTT.

This clone was recorded once. The CDR3 bases are TGTGCCAGCAGCCCCGTACAGGGCCAGGGGTCACCCCTCCACTTT. Its translation: CASSPVQGQGSPLHF. V gene TRBV7-6 combines with J gene TRBJ1-6; maybe TRBD1 (6 bases). The germline V gene encodes CDR1 SGHVS and CDR2 FNYEAQ. This CDR3 is 15 amino acids long. Deletions cut 5 bases from V and 10 bases from J, with 18 bases between.

The chain is built from TRBV19 and TRBJ2-7; D remains ambiguous. Trimming left V 3 bases short and J 0 bases short, with 3 bases between. The CDR3 covers 12 residues. CDR1 and CDR2 (germline): LNHDA, SQIVND (reference sequence). This CDR3 reads CASSMSSYEQYF. For the CDR3, the DNA is TGTGCCAGTAGTATGAGCTCCTACGAGCAGTACTTC. Complete variable domain (other parts from reference TRBV19 and TRBJ2-7): DGGITQSPKYLFRKEGQNVTLSCEQNLNHDAMYWYRQDPGQGLRLIYYSQIVNDFQKGDIAEGYSVSREKKESFPLTVTSAQKNPTAFYLCASSMSSYEQYFGPGTRLTVT.

The V and J genes are TRBV7-2 and TRBJ1-2, with TRBD1 matching over 7 bases. The CDR3 extends over 13 amino acids. The germline CDR1 and CDR2 sequences are SGHTA and FQGNSA. J lost 8 bases, V lost 5 bases, and 8 bases had no gene match. The CDR3 bases are TGTGCCAGCAGCCCCCGACAGGGTCGAGGCTACACCTTC. Translation gives CASSPRQGRGYTF.

CDR3 protein: CASSSTPGGIGEAFF. CDR3 DNA: TGTGCCAGCAGCTCCACCCCAGGGGGCATAGGTGAAGCTTTCTTT. The gene calls are TRBV28 and TRBJ1-1; TRBD1 aligns across 8 bases. The V gene's germline CDR1 is MDHEN and CDR2 SYDVKM. J gave up 7 bases and V 6 bases, and 13 bases lay outside the gene matches. This CDR3 has 15 amino acids.

V is TRBV27 and J is TRBJ2-7; D is possibly TRBD2 (6 bases). CDR1 and CDR2 from the germline V gene are MNHEY and SMNVEV (reference sequence). CDR3 length equals 14 residues. The V gene lost 5 bases and the J gene lost 2 bases, with 13 bases spanning the gap. The CDR3 region is CASSTQTGAYEQYF. CDR3 DNA sequence: TGTGCCAGCAGTACCCAAACGGGAGCCTACGAGCAGTACTTC.

The genes are TRBV7-9 and TRBJ1-2; D remains unclear. Germline-derived CDR1 and CDR2 are SEHNR and FQNEAQ (reference sequence). Trimming cost V 5 bases and J 8 bases, with 21 bases left between them. The CDR3 length is 15 residues. CDR3: CASSPDVRAKEGYTF. Written as DNA, the CDR3 is TGTGCCAGCAGCCCCGATGTGCGGGCGAAGGAGGGCTACACCTTC.